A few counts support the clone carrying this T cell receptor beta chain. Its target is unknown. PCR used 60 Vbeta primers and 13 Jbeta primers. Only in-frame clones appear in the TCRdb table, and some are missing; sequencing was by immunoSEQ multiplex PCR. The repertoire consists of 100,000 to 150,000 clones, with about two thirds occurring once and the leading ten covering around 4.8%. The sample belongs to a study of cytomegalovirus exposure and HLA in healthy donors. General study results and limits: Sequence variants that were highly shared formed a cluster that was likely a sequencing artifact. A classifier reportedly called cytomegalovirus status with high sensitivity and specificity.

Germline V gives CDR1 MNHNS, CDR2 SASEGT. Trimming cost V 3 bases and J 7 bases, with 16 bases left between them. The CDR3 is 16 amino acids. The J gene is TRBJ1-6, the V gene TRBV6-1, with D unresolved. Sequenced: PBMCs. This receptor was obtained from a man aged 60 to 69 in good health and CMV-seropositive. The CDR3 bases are TGTGCCAGCAGTGATCTTCGTGTCAGGCCGAATTCACCCCTCCACTTT. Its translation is CASSDLRVRPNSPLHF.